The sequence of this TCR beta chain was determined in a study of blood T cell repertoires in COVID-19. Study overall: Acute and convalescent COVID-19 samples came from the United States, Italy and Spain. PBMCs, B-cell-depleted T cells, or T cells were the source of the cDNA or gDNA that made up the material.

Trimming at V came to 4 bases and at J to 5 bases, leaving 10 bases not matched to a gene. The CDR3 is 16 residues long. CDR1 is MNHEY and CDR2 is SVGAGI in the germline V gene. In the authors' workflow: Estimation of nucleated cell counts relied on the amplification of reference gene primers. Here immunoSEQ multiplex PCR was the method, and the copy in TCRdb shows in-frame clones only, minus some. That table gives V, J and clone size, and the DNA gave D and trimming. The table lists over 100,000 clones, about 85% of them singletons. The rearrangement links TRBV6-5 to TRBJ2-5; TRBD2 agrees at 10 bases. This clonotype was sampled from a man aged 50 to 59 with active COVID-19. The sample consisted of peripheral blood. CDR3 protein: CASSSPSGGARETQYF. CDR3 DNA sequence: TGTGCCAGCAGTTCCCCCAGCGGGGGGGCCCGGGAGACCCAGTACTTC.